The rows below give T cell receptor beta chains drawn from one sample of a study of blood T cell repertoires in COVID-19. Repertoires were generated with immunoSEQ multiplex PCR, while TCRdb's copy carries only in-frame clones and drops some. The table lists 35,000 to 45,000 clones, around 89% of them singletons. Sample: peripheral blood. The receptors were gathered from a man aged 45-65 years with active COVID-19. CDR3s include the opening cysteine and the closing phenylalanine or tryptophan.

j_gene	v_gene	CDR3aa
TRBJ1-1	TRBV7-3	CASSQDRNTEAFF
TRBJ2-5	TRBV7-9	CASCRWQETQYF
TRBJ1-6	TRBV11-1	CASSLGDRNSPLHF
TRBJ1-6	TRBV30	CAWSGQGQHNSPLHF
TRBJ2-1	TRBV3-1/TRBV3-2	CASSQEGAATVLNEQFF
TRBJ1-2	TRBV5-6	CASSLDRGTGYTF
TRBJ2-2	TRBV5-1	CASSLVQGNTGELFF
TRBJ2-5	TRBV24-1	CATSASKGYETQYF
TRBJ1-3	TRBV27	CASSLLGAGNTIYF
TRBJ2-5	TRBV6-1	CASSEGRGIQETQYF
TRBJ2-7	TRBV7-8	CASSLGGQGIPEQYF
TRBJ1-4	TRBV7-6	CASSLSQTTNEKLFF
TRBJ2-7	TRBV7-9	CASSLDRLSYEQYF
TRBJ2-7	TRBV6-5	CASSSGPGLPSYEQYF
TRBJ1-5	TRBV30	CAWSKGLSNQPQHF
TRBJ1-4	TRBV15	CATSRDTGEKLFF
TRBJ2-7	TRBV24-1	CATAGDTYEQYF
TRBJ1-6	TRBV5-1	CASSLVDSPLHF
TRBJ1-1	TRBV14	CASSEGQNTEAFF
TRBJ1-5	TRBV25-1	CASSEMTINQPQHF
TRBJ1-2	TRBV27	CASSPWTGSYGYTF
TRBJ1-2	TRBV7-2	CASSAPSGGGYTF
TRBJ2-4	TRBV7-9	CASSLREIGKNIQYF
TRBJ1-6	TRBV5-5	CASSLGASYNSPLHF
TRBJ2-7	TRBV10-1	CASSEGTGSSYEQYF
TRBJ2-4	TRBV7-2	CASSLVGTSGGTDNIQYF
TRBJ2-6	TRBV6-5	CALRGDTGANVLTF
TRBJ1-2	TRBV19	CASSILAGGSYGYTF
TRBJ2-5	TRBV2	CASNRGEETQYF
TRBJ2-1	TRBV5-1	CASSTGQVEAEQFF
TRBJ2-7	TRBV2	CASSAGQLAEQYF
TRBJ1-5	TRBV5-5	CASSLSGRYQPQHF
TRBJ1-1	TRBV10-3	CAIRGVGSAEAFF
TRBJ2-5	TRBV18	CASSPAIGTGFQETQYF
TRBJ1-4	TRBV4-2	CASSQDQGANEKLFF
TRBJ2-3	TRBV11-3	CASSVLGGSTDTQYF
TRBJ2-3	TRBV29-1	CSVEARGTNRSTDTQYF
TRBJ1-6	TRBV2	CASSRGLIGSPLHF